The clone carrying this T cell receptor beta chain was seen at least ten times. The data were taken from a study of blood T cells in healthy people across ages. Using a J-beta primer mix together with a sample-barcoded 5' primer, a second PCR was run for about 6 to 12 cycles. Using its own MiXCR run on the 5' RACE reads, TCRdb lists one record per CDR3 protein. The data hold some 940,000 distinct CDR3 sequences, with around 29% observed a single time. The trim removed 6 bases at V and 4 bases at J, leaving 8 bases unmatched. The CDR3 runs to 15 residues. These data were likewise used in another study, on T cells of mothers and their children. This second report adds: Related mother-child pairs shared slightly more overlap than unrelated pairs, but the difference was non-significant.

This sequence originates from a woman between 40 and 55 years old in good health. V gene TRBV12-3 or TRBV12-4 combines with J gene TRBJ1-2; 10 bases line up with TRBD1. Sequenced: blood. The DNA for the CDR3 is TGTGCCAGCAGGGCGGGACAGGGGTACCTCTATGGCTACACCTTC. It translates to CASRAGQGYLYGYTF.